This T cell receptor beta chain was found in a study of shared clonotypes between healthy human individuals. Study context: Each donor's CD8 memory used one plate, CD8 naive two, each CD4 subset three.

This table comes from immunoSEQ multiplex PCR, and its TCRdb copy is limited to in-frame clones, with some not included. The table records some 2.3 million clones, over 85% of them present only once. V lost 4 bases and J lost 10, with 20 bases in between. CDR1 and CDR2 from the germline V gene are LNHDA and SQIVND (reference sequence). This CDR3 is built from 15 residues. This sequence was found in a man between 18 and 35 years old in good health. Some clones in this sample may be carry-over from other donors' samples. The sequenced sample was naive CD4+ T cells from PBMCs. The subset denotes: CD45RA+ positively selected. This chain connects TRBV19 to TRBJ2-1; the D gene is possibly TRBD2 (6 bases). The CDR3 DNA follows: TGTGCCAGTAGTACCTACGGGGAGGCTGGGAGAGAGCAGTTCTTC. Protein sequence: CASSTYGEAGREQFF. The variable domain in full, with the rest retrieved from reference TRBV19 and TRBJ2-1, is DGGITQSPKYLFRKEGQNVTLSCEQNLNHDAMYWYRQDPGQGLRLIYYSQIVNDFQKGDIAEGYSVSREKKESFPLTVTSAQKNPTAFYLCASSTYGEAGREQFFGPGTRLTVL.